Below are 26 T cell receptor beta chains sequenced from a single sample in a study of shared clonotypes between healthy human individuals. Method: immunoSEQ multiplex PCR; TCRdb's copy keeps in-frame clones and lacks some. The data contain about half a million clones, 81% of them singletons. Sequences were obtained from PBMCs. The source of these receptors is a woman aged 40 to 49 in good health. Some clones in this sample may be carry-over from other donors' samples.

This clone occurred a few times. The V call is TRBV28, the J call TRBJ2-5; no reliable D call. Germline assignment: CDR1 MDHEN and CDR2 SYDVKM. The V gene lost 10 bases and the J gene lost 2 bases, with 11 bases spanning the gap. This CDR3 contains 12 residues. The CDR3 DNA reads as TGTGCCACCTTGGCGCTACAAGAGACCCAGTACTTC. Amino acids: CATLALQETQYF.

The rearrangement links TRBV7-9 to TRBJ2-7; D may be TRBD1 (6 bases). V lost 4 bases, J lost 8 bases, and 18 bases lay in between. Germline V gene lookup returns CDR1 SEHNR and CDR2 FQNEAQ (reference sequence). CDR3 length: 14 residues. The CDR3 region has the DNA TGTGCCAGCAGCTCGGACAGATCTACGAGGAAGCAGTACTTC. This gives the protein CASSSDRSTRKQYF. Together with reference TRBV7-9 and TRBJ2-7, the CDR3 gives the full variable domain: DTGVSQNPRHKITKRGQNVTFRCDPISEHNRLYWYRQTLGQGPEFLTYFQNEAQLEKSRLLSDRFSAERPKGSFSTLEIQRTEQGDSAMYLCASSSDRSTRKQYFGPGTRLTVT.

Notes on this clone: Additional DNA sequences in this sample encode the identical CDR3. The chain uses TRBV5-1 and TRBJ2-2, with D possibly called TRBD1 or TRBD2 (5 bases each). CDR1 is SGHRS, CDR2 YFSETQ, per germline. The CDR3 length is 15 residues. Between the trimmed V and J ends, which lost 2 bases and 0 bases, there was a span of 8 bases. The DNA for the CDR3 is TGCGCCAGCAGCTTCGGGACGGCGAACACCGGGGAGCTGTTTTTT. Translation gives CASSFGTANTGELFF.

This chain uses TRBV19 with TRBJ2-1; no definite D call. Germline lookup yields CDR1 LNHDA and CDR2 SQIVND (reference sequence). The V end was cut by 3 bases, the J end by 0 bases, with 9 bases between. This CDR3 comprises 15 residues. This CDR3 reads CASSISGFSYNEQFF. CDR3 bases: TGTGCCAGTAGTATTTCTGGGTTCTCCTACAATGAGCAGTTCTTC.

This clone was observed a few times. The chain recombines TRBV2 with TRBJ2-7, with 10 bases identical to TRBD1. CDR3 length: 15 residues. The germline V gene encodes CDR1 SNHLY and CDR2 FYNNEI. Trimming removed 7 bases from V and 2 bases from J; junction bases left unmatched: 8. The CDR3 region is CASNPLGTGAYEQYF. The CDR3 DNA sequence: TGTGCCAGCAACCCGTTGGGGACAGGGGCCTACGAGCAGTACTTC.

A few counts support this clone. The CDR3 DNA follows: TGTGCCAGCATATCCTATCCGGAGGACACTGAAGCTTTCTTT. This gives the protein CASISYPEDTEAFF. The chain is built from TRBV6-1 and TRBJ1-1; no firm D call. V shed 7 bases and J shed 3 bases, with 15 bases lying between them. Germline CDR1 is MNHNS and CDR2 is SASEGT. The length of the CDR3 is 14 residues.

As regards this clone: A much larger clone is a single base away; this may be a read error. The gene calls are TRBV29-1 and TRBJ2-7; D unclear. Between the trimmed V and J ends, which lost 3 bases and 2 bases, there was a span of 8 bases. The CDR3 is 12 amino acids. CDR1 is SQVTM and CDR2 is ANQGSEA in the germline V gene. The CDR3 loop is CSVDVSTYEQYF. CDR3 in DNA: TGCAGCGTTGATGTCAGTACCTACGAGCAGTACTTC.

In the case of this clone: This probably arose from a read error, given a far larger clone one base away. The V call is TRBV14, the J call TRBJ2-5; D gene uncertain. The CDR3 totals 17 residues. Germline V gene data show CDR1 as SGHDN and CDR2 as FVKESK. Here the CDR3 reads CASSQRRRGPTQEIQYF. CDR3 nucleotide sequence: TGTGCCAGCAGCCAGAGAAGGAGAGGCCCGACCCAAGAGATCCAGTACTTC.

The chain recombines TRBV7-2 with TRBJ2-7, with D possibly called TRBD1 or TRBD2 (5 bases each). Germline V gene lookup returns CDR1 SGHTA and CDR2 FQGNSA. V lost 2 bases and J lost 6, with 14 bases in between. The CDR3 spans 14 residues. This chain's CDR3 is CASSLTPGPSEQYF. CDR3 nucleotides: TGTGCCAGCAGCTTAACCCCGGGGCCCTCCGAGCAGTACTTC.

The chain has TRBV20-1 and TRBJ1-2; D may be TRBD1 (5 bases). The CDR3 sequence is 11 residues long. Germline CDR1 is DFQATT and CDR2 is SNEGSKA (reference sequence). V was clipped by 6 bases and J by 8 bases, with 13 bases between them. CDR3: CSAQGRSGYTF. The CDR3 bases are TGCAGTGCCCAGGGAAGGAGCGGCTACACCTTC.

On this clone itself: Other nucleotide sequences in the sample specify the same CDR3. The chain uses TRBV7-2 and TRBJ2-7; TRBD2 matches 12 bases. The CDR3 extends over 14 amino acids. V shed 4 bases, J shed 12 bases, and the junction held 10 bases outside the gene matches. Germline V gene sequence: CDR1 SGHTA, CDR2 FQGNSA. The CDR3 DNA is TGTGCCAGCAGCTCCGACCCGACTAGCGGGAGACGGTACTTC. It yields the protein CASSSDPTSGRRYF.

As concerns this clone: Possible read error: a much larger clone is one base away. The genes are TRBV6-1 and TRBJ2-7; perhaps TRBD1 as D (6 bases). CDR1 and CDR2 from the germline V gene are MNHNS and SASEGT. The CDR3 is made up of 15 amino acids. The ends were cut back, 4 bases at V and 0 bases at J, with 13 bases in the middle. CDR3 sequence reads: CASSGPGHHSYEQYF. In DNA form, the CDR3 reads TGTGCCAGCAGTGGACCGGGACACCACTCCTACGAGCAGTACTTC.

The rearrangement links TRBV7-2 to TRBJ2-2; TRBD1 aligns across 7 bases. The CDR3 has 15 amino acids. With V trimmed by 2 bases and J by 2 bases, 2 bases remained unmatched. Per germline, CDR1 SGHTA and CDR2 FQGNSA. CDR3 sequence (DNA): TGTGCCAGCAGCTTACGACAGGGAAACACCGGGGAGCTGTTTTTT. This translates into CASSLRQGNTGELFF.

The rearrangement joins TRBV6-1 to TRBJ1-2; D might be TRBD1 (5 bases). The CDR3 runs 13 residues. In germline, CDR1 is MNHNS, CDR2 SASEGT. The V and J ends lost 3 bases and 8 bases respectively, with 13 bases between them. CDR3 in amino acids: CASSDLAGIGYTF. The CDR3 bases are TGTGCCAGCAGTGATTTAGCAGGGATCGGCTACACCTTC.

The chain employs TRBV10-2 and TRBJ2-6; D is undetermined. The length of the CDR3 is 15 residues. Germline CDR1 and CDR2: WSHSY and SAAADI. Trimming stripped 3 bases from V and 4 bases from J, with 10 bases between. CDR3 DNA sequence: TGCGCCAGCAGTGAATGGGTGACCGGGGCCAACGTCCTGACTTTC. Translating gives CASSEWVTGANVLTF.

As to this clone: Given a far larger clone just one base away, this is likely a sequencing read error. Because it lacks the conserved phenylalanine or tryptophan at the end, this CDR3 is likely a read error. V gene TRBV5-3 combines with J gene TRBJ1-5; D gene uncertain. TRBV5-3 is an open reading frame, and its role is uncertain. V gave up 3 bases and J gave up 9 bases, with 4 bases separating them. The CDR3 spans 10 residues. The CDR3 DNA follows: TGTGCCAGAAGCTCCCTGCCCCAGCATCTT. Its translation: CARSSLPQHL.

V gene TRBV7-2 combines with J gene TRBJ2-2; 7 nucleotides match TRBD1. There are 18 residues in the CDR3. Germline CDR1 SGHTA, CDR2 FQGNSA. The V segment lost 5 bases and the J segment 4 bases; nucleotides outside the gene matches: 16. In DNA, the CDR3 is TGTGCCAGCAGCCAACTGACAGGGAATAGCCCATCCACCGGGGAGCTGTTTTTT. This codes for CASSQLTGNSPSTGELFF.

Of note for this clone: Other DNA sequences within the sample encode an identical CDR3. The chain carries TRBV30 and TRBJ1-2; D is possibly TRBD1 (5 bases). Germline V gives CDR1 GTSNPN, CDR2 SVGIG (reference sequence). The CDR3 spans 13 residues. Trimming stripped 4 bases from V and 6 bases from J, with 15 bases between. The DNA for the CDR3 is TGTGCCTGGATGCCAGGGACGGAAAATGGCTACACCTTC. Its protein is CAWMPGTENGYTF.

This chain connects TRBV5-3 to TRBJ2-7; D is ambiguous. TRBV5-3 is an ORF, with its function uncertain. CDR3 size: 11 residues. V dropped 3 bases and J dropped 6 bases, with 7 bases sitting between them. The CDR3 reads CARSSHSEQYF. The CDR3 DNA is TGTGCCAGAAGCTCCCATAGCGAGCAGTACTTC.

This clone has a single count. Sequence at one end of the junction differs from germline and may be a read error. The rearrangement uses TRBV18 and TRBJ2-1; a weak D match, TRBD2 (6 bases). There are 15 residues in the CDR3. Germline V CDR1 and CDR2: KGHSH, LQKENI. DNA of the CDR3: TGTGCCAGCTCACCGATCCGGGACTCCAACAATGAGCAGTTCTTC. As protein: CASSPIRDSNNEQFF.

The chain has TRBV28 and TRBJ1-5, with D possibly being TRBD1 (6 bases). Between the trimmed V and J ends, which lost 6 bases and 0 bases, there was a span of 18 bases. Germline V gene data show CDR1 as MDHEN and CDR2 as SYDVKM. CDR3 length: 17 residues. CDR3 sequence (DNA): TGTGCCAGCAGCTCCCACTATACAGGGTATAGCAATCAGCCCCAGCATTTT. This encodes CASSSHYTGYSNQPQHF.

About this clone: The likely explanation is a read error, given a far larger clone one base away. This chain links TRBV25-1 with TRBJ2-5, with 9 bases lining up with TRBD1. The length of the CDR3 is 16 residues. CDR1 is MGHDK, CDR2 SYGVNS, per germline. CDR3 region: CASSVAGTGYQETKYF. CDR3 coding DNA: TGTGCCAGCAGTGTGGCCGGGACAGGGTACCAAGAGACCAAGTACTTC.

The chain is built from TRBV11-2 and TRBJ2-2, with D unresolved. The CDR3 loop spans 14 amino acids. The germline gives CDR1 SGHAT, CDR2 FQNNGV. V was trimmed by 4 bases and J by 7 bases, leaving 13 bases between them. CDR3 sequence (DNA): TGTGCCAGCAGCTCTTCTCTTATTGGCGGGGAGCTGTTTTTT. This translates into CASSSSLIGGELFF.

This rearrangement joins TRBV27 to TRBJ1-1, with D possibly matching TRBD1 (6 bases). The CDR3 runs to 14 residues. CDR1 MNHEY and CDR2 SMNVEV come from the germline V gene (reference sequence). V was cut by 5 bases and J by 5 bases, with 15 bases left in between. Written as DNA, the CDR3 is TGTGCCAGCAGTCCCACCCGGGACAATACTGAAGCTTTCTTT. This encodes CASSPTRDNTEAFF.

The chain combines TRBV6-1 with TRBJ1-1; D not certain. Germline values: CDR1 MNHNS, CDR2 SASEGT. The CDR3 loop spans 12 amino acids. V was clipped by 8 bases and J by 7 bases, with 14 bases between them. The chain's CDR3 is CASVGKLFEAFF. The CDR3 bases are TGTGCCAGCGTAGGGAAACTCTTTGAAGCTTTCTTT.

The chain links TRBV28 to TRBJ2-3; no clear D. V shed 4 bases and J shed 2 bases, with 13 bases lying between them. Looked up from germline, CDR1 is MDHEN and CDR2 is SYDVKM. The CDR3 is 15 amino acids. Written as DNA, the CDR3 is TGTGCCAGCAGTTCCCTCGGACCCAACACAGATACGCAGTATTTT. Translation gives CASSSLGPNTDTQYF.